The clone carrying this T cell receptor beta chain was counted between two and nine times. Then a second PCR, running about 6 to 11 cycles, was carried out with a sample-barcoded 5' primer and a J-beta primer mix. TCRdb re-derived calls from the 5' RACE reads in MiXCR, one entry per CDR3 protein. Among hundreds of thousands of distinct CDR3 sequences listed, 40% to 50% were seen once. The data stem from a study of blood T cells in healthy people across ages. Sequencing was performed on blood. The clonotype originates from an elderly man in good health.

The CDR3 spells CASSPSNSWTGELFF. In DNA form, the CDR3 reads TGTGCCAGCAGCCCCTCCAATAGTTGGACCGGGGAGCTGTTTTTT. The rearrangement joins TRBV7-2 to TRBJ2-2; D ambiguous. The CDR3 spans 15 residues. Per germline, CDR1 SGHTA and CDR2 FQGNSA. Deletions cut 5 bases from V and 5 bases from J, with 15 bases between.